This TCR beta chain was retrieved from a study of cytomegalovirus exposure and HLA in healthy donors. Findings and caveats of the study: Listed as cytomegalovirus-associated were approximately 160 TCR beta chains. Prior analysis indicated that the majority of TCR beta V segments exhibited productivity approximately 87% or approximately 30% of the time.

Worth noting for this clone: The antigen is unknown.

The CDR3 contains 14 residues. Losses at the gene ends were 5 bases for V and 1 base for J; bases not matched to a gene: 4. Germline V gene data show CDR1 as SQVTM and CDR2 as ANQGSEA. Amplification used 60 Vbeta primers and 13 Jbeta primers. Measured with immunoSEQ multiplex PCR; TCRdb has only the in-frame clones, and not every one. Of tens of thousands of clones listed, 75% to 80% are singletons. The sequenced sample consisted of PBMCs. This TCR was sampled from a man aged 40-49 years in good health and CMV-seronegative. The V gene is TRBV29-1, the J gene TRBJ2-1, with 8 bases fitting TRBD1. The CDR3 spells CSVLGQGSYNEQFF. CDR3 in DNA: TGCAGCGTTCTCGGACAGGGTTCCTACAATGAGCAGTTCTTC.